One sample yielded the 20 T cell receptor beta chains listed below, sequenced in a study of neurological immune-mediated disorders. From the 5' RACE reads, TCRdb called clonotypes with MiXCR, one entry per CDR3 protein. The data show 40,000 to 60,000 distinct CDR3 sequences, around 12% seen once. Time point denoted: longitudinal time-point 2. Specimen: PBMCs. These receptor sequences come from a male donor with HTLV-1-associated myelopathy (HAM/TSP).

Ten or more counts support this clonotype. This chain connects TRBV25-1 to TRBJ2-3, with 12 nucleotides matching TRBD2. Germline CDR1 reads MGHDK; CDR2 reads SYGVNS. The CDR3 length is 16 residues. After removal of 2 bases from V and 4 bases from J, the junction contained 4 bases not matched to a gene. The DNA for the CDR3 is TGTGCCAGCAGTGAACTAGCGGGGGGGATAGCAGATACGCAGTATTTT. Protein: CASSELAGGIADTQYF.

In its sample, this clonotype was seen many times. The rearrangement joins TRBV15 to TRBJ2-3; weak D call: TRBD2 (5 bases). This CDR3 is 16 amino acids long. In germline, CDR1 is LNHNV, CDR2 YYDKDF (reference sequence). Trimming took 0 bases from V and 4 from J, leaving 14 bases between them. The DNA for the CDR3 is TGTGCCACCAGCAGAGATCGGAGGAGAATGGCAGATACGCAGTATTTT. Its protein is CATSRDRRRMADTQYF.

The J gene is TRBJ2-1, the V gene TRBV5-1; D is uncertain. CDR3 length equals 16 residues. Germline V gives CDR1 SGHRS, CDR2 YFSETQ. Trimming took off 0 bases at V and 12 bases at J, with 22 bases between the two ends. The CDR3 here is CASSLDVVTLGLGQFF. The DNA for the CDR3 is TGCGCCAGCAGCTTGGACGTGGTGACCCTTGGGCTTGGGCAGTTCTTC.

This clonotype was detected ten times or more. The chain is built from TRBV4-2 and TRBJ2-1; D is perhaps TRBD2 (6 bases). The germline V gene has CDR1 LGHNA and CDR2 YNFKEQ. This CDR3 has 14 amino acids. V gave up 0 bases and J gave up 14 bases, with 17 bases separating them. CDR3 coding DNA: TGTGCCAGCAGCCAAGAAGTTAGCGGCCCCGGGAAGTTCTTC. Protein sequence: CASSQEVSGPGKFF.

This clonotype was seen repeatedly, ten times or more. The chain's CDR3 is CASSEGQVYEQYF. The CDR3 DNA is TGCGCCAGCAGCGAGGGACAGGTCTACGAGCAGTACTTC. J is TRBJ2-7 and V is TRBV5-1, with 8 bases fitting TRBD1. V lost 4 bases, J lost 3 bases, and 3 bases stayed unmatched. The germline V gene has CDR1 SGHRS and CDR2 YFSETQ. The CDR3 has 13 amino acids.

This clonotype has ten or more counts. The CDR3 protein is CASSLSGQGTLAQHF. For the CDR3, the DNA is TGTGCCAGCAGTTTATCGGGCCAGGGGACCTTGGCCCAGCATTTT. The gene calls are TRBV27 and TRBJ1-5, with D perhaps matching TRBD1 (6 bases). The CDR3 spans 15 residues. Trimming stripped 0 bases from V and 11 bases from J, with 17 bases between. Germline CDR1 reads MNHEY; CDR2 reads SMNVEV (reference sequence).

This clonotype appeared many times. V usage is TRBV29-1 and J usage is TRBJ2-7; perhaps TRBD2 as D (5 bases). V was shortened by 4 bases and J by 2 bases, with 12 bases between the two germline ends. Germline V CDR1 and CDR2: SQVTM, ANQGSEA. There are 13 residues in the CDR3. The CDR3 DNA reads as TGCAGCGTTGGGCCTAGCTATACCTACGAGCAGTACTTC. Translating it yields CSVGPSYTYEQYF.

The CDR3, as DNA: TGCGCCAGCAGCTTAGCTAGCGGGGGGGCGACCTACAATGAGCAGTTCTTC. Translated, it gives CASSLASGGATYNEQFF. The chain has TRBV5-1 and TRBJ2-1, with 12 bases aligning to TRBD2. V trimming: 2 bases; J trimming: 2 bases; junction bases outside the gene matches: 5. The germline CDR1 and CDR2 sequences are SGHRS and YFSETQ. The CDR3 is made up of 17 amino acids.

The rearrangement uses TRBV19 and TRBJ2-4; no clear D gene. Germline assignment: CDR1 LNHDA and CDR2 SQIVND (reference sequence). The V end lost 5 bases, the J end lost 2 bases, and 10 bases lay between the germline ends. The CDR3 is 14 residues long. The CDR3 bases are TGTGCCAGTAGTGGGATTGGGTCCAAAAACATTCAGTACTTC. This gives the protein CASSGIGSKNIQYF.

The V gene is TRBV5-1, the J gene TRBJ2-7, with 8 bases matching TRBD1. The CDR3 spans 14 residues. Per germline, CDR1 SGHRS and CDR2 YFSETQ. With 4 bases clipped from V and 2 bases from J, the junction kept 5 bases outside the gene matches. The CDR3 spells CASSHRDRPYEQYF. The CDR3 coding sequence is TGCGCCAGCAGCCACCGGGACAGGCCCTACGAGCAGTACTTC.

This clonotype was seen many times. The chain couples TRBV6-5 to TRBJ2-5; D gene unclear. The CDR3 consists of 14 residues. Germline CDR1 MNHEY, CDR2 SVGAGI. V dropped 7 bases and J dropped 3 bases, with 15 bases sitting between them. The CDR3 spells CASTDVAGKETQYF. Written as DNA, the CDR3 is TGTGCCAGCACTGATGTCGCAGGAAAAGAGACCCAGTACTTC.

This clonotype showed up many times. The V call is TRBV29-1, the J call TRBJ2-7; 8 bases agree with TRBD1. Germline V lookup: CDR1 SQVTM, CDR2 ANQGSEA. CDR3 size: 15 residues. Germline trimming cut 6 bases from V and 4 bases from J; bases unmatched to any gene: 14. Here the CDR3 DNA reads TGCAGCGTGGGCGGACAGGGACCATCCCAATACGAGCAGTACTTC. Residues: CSVGGQGPSQYEQYF.

In the case of this clonotype: Since a much larger clone is just one base distant, this may be a read error. The chain employs TRBV7-2 and TRBJ1-4; a weak D match, TRBD1 (6 bases). V lost 5 bases to trimming and J lost 10 bases, with 17 bases between them. CDR3 length: 14 amino acids. CDR1 and CDR2 from the germline V gene are SGHTA and FQGNSA. The CDR3 loop reads CTSSPARQDRKLFF. The CDR3 region has the DNA TGTACCAGCAGCCCCGCACGACAGGACCGAAAACTGTTTTTT. Looking up the rest from reference TRBV7-2 and TRBJ1-4 gives the full variable domain: GAGVSQSPSNKVTEKGKDVELRCDPISGHTALYWYRQSLGQGLEFLIYFQGNSAPDKSGLPSDRFSAERTGGSVSTLTIQRTQQEDSAVYLCTSSPARQDRKLFFGSGTQLSVL.

This clonotype appeared many times. The genes are TRBV5-1 and TRBJ2-5, with 15 bases that match TRBD2. The CDR3 runs 16 residues. From germline, CDR1 is SGHRS and CDR2 YFSETQ. Losses at the gene ends were 4 bases for V and 5 bases for J; bases not matched to a gene: 6. The CDR3 DNA follows: TGCGCCAGCAGCACGGGACTAGCGGGGGGCTCGGAGACCCAGTACTTC. It is translated as CASSTGLAGGSETQYF.

V gene TRBV28 combines with J gene TRBJ1-3; D is perhaps TRBD1 (6 bases). V was trimmed by 7 bases and J by 3 bases, leaving 10 bases between them. The CDR3 totals 13 residues. The germline CDR1 and CDR2 sequences are MDHEN and SYDVKM. CDR3: CASTQGYGNTIYF. The CDR3 DNA is TGTGCCAGCACCCAGGGGTATGGAAACACCATATATTTT.

This clonotype was observed many times. The rearrangement links TRBV20-1 to TRBJ2-1; 10 bases are shared with TRBD1. The CDR3 has 14 amino acids. Losses at the gene ends were 5 bases for V and 6 bases for J; bases not matched to a gene: 7. The germline gives CDR1 DFQATT, CDR2 SNEGSKA (reference sequence). In DNA, the CDR3 is TGCAGTGCTCTCCCGGGACAGGGGATCAATGAGCAGTTCTTC. This encodes CSALPGQGINEQFF.

The gene calls are TRBV6-5 and TRBJ1-2; TRBD1 matches 7 bases. The CDR3 has 14 amino acids. Germline V gene lookup returns CDR1 MNHEY and CDR2 SVGAGI. Germline trimming cut 6 bases from V and 4 bases from J; bases unmatched to any gene: 8. The CDR3 loop is CASRRDRRSYGYTF. The DNA for the CDR3 is TGTGCCAGCAGACGGGACAGAAGATCCTATGGCTACACCTTC.

This clonotype was observed many times. The rearrangement joins TRBV5-5 to TRBJ1-2; D call uncertain. The CDR3 runs to 14 residues. Trimming stripped 4 bases from V and 4 bases from J, with 14 bases between. The V gene's germline CDR1 is SGHKS and CDR2 YYEKEE (reference sequence). The chain's CDR3 is CASSPLSASYGYTF. The CDR3 nucleotides read TGTGCCAGCAGCCCCCTTTCGGCCTCCTATGGCTACACCTTC.

This clonotype was detected many times. This chain links TRBV11-2 with TRBJ1-4, with D maybe TRBD1 (6 bases). Germline values: CDR1 SGHAT, CDR2 FQNNGV. V was clipped by 6 bases and J by 0 bases, with 11 bases between them. The CDR3 is made up of 15 amino acids. CDR3 coding DNA: TGTGCCAGCAGGCAACAGGGTGCAACTAATGAAAAACTGTTTTTT. Its protein is CASRQQGATNEKLFF.

This clonotype was picked up many times. The rearrangement joins TRBV20-1 to TRBJ1-6; tentatively, D is TRBD1 (5 bases). Germline-derived CDR1 and CDR2 are DFQATT and SNEGSKA (reference sequence). Deletions cut 3 bases from V and 8 bases from J, with 14 bases between. The CDR3 contains 14 residues. CDR3 protein: CSASVGDPDSPLHF. The CDR3, as DNA: TGCAGTGCTAGTGTAGGGGACCCGGATTCACCCCTCCACTTT.